This is a list of T cell receptor beta chains from one sample in a study of T cell responses to AZD1222 COVID-19 vaccine. Profiled with immunoSEQ multiplex PCR; TCRdb holds only in-frame clones, not every one. Of 100,000 to 130,000 clones in the sample, around 90% are singletons; the top ten hold roughly 21%. Material: peripheral blood, obtained on day 0 of AZD1222 vaccination. These receptors originate from an adult in good health. CDR3s include the opening cysteine and the closing phenylalanine or tryptophan. The order of the fields is CDR3 protein, CDR3 DNA, clone size, D gene, J gene, V gene. A D gene is named only where the DNA matches it firmly. Rows give clone size only sometimes, using once, few, many, or a class for an expanded clone.

CDR3aa: CAWSVLLNTEAFF
CDR3nt: TGTGCCTGGAGTGTACTCTTGAACACTGAAGCTTTCTTT
abundance: NA
d_gene: NA
j_gene: TRBJ1-1
v_gene: TRBV30

CDR3aa: CASTSSGTGGYTF
CDR3nt: TGTGCCAGCACCTCCTCGGGAACCGGGGGCTACACCTTC
abundance: NA
d_gene: NA
j_gene: TRBJ1-2
v_gene: TRBV28

CDR3aa: CAISEFGGWGRETQYF
CDR3nt: TGTGCCATCAGTGAGTTCGGTGGTTGGGGTCGGGAGACCCAGTACTTC
abundance: NA
d_gene: NA
j_gene: TRBJ2-5
v_gene: TRBV10-3

CDR3aa: CASSLAFGGLAGSQETQYF
CDR3nt: TGTGCCAGCAGCTTAGCTTTCGGTGGGCTAGCGGGGAGTCAAGAGACCCAGTACTTC
abundance: NA
d_gene: TRBD2
j_gene: TRBJ2-5
v_gene: TRBV7-2

CDR3aa: CASSPGVQGRDGYTF
CDR3nt: TGTGCCAGCTCACCAGGTGTGCAGGGAAGAGATGGCTACACCTTC
abundance: NA
d_gene: NA
j_gene: TRBJ1-2
v_gene: TRBV18

CDR3aa: CASDRMGANGELFF
CDR3nt: TGTGCCAGCGATCGCATGGGGGCAAACGGGGAGCTGTTTTTT
abundance: NA
d_gene: NA
j_gene: TRBJ2-2
v_gene: TRBV5-4

CDR3aa: CASSRDLAGGNNEQFF
CDR3nt: TGTGCCAGCAGCCGAGACCTAGCGGGGGGGAACAATGAGCAGTTCTTC
abundance: NA
d_gene: TRBD2
j_gene: TRBJ2-1
v_gene: TRBV14

CDR3aa: CASSLLQGHTDTQYF
CDR3nt: TGCGCCAGCAGCTTGTTACAGGGACACACAGATACGCAGTATTTT
abundance: NA
d_gene: NA
j_gene: TRBJ2-3
v_gene: TRBV5-1

CDR3aa: CASGPYYEQYF
CDR3nt: TGTGCCAGCGGCCCCTACTACGAGCAGTACTTC
abundance: NA
d_gene: NA
j_gene: TRBJ2-7
v_gene: TRBV27

CDR3aa: CASTGQRNTGELFF
CDR3nt: TGTGCCAGCACGGGACAGAGGAACACCGGGGAGCTGTTTTTT
abundance: NA
d_gene: TRBD1
j_gene: TRBJ2-2
v_gene: TRBV11-2

CDR3aa: CASSPLGDFMMYTQYF
CDR3nt: TGTGCCAGCAGCCCCCTGGGAGACTTCATGATGTATACGCAGTATTTT
abundance: NA
d_gene: NA
j_gene: TRBJ2-3
v_gene: TRBV7-2

CDR3aa: CASPAGTPVGYTF
CDR3nt: TGTGCCAGTCCAGCCGGGACACCTGTTGGCTACACCTTC
abundance: NA
d_gene: NA
j_gene: TRBJ1-2
v_gene: TRBV21-1

CDR3aa: CAISDLTAGELFF
CDR3nt: TGTGCCATCAGTGACCTGACGGCCGGGGAGCTGTTTTTT
abundance: NA
d_gene: NA
j_gene: TRBJ2-2
v_gene: TRBV10-3

CDR3aa: CSASPGGNQPQHF
CDR3nt: TGCAGTGCTAGTCCAGGGGGCAATCAGCCCCAGCATTTT
abundance: NA
d_gene: NA
j_gene: TRBJ1-5
v_gene: TRBV20-1

CDR3aa: CASSIQGSGYTF
CDR3nt: TGTGCCAGTAGTATCCAGGGTTCTGGCTACACCTTC
abundance: few
d_gene: NA
j_gene: TRBJ1-2
v_gene: TRBV19

CDR3aa: CATSRRQIPSNQPQHF
CDR3nt: TGTGCCACCAGCAGAAGACAGATTCCTTCGAATCAGCCCCAGCATTTT
abundance: NA
d_gene: NA
j_gene: TRBJ1-5
v_gene: TRBV15

CDR3aa: CASSLGARGGLNEQYF
CDR3nt: TGCGCCAGCAGCTTGGGCGCGCGGGGGGGCCTCAACGAGCAGTACTTC
abundance: NA
d_gene: TRBD2
j_gene: TRBJ2-7
v_gene: TRBV5-1

CDR3aa: CASSQGSGAGREETQYF
CDR3nt: TGCGCCAGCAGCCAAGGTTCGGGGGCGGGTCGGGAAGAGACCCAGTACTTC
abundance: NA
d_gene: NA
j_gene: TRBJ2-5
v_gene: TRBV4-3

CDR3aa: CASSLEGGNYYNEQFF
CDR3nt: TGCGCCAGCAGCTTGGAGGGGGGTAATTATTACAATGAGCAGTTCTTC
abundance: NA
d_gene: NA
j_gene: TRBJ2-1
v_gene: TRBV5-1

CDR3aa: CSATFNEKLFF
CDR3nt: TGCAGTGCTACCTTTAATGAAAAACTGTTTTTT
abundance: NA
d_gene: NA
j_gene: TRBJ1-4
v_gene: TRBV20-1

CDR3aa: CATSSRVDRDRGYEQYF
CDR3nt: TGTGCCACCAGCAGTAGAGTTGACCGGGACAGGGGCTACGAGCAGTACTTC
abundance: NA
d_gene: TRBD1
j_gene: TRBJ2-7
v_gene: TRBV15

CDR3aa: CASSLAGSTYEQYF
CDR3nt: TGTGCCAGCAGCTTAGCGGGCAGCACCTACGAGCAGTACTTC
abundance: once
d_gene: NA
j_gene: TRBJ2-7
v_gene: TRBV7-8

CDR3aa: CASSGPGQGVLTTNEKLFF
CDR3nt: TGTGCCAGCAGCGGACCGGGACAGGGAGTCCTGACAACTAATGAAAAACTGTTTTTT
abundance: NA
d_gene: TRBD1
j_gene: TRBJ1-4
v_gene: TRBV5-6

CDR3aa: CASSRSEGGSGAEAFF
CDR3nt: TGTGCCAGCAGCCGGAGCGAGGGAGGGAGCGGGGCTGAAGCTTTCTTT
abundance: NA
d_gene: NA
j_gene: TRBJ1-1
v_gene: TRBV4-2

CDR3aa: CASSRGGTSGGRSSYEQYF
CDR3nt: TGTGCCAGCAGCCGGGGAGGGACTAGCGGGGGGAGGAGCTCCTACGAGCAGTACTTC
abundance: once
d_gene: TRBD2
j_gene: TRBJ2-7
v_gene: TRBV5-4

CDR3aa: CASSAGMGRGLREQFF
CDR3nt: TGTGCCAGCAGCGCCGGGATGGGGCGGGGGCTAAGAGAGCAGTTCTTC
abundance: NA
d_gene: NA
j_gene: TRBJ2-1
v_gene: TRBV9

CDR3aa: CASSRGTGAFYGYTF
CDR3nt: TGCGCCAGCAGCCGGGGAACAGGGGCCTTCTATGGCTACACCTTC
abundance: NA
d_gene: TRBD1
j_gene: TRBJ1-2
v_gene: TRBV5-1

CDR3aa: CASSQLRDTEAFF
CDR3nt: TGTGCCAGCAGCCAATTACGGGATACTGAAGCTTTCTTT
abundance: NA
d_gene: NA
j_gene: TRBJ1-1
v_gene: TRBV7-2

CDR3aa: CASSQGAGVSGNTIYF
CDR3nt: TGTGCCAGCAGCCAAGGGGCAGGAGTCTCTGGAAACACCATATATTTT
abundance: few
d_gene: NA
j_gene: TRBJ1-3
v_gene: TRBV3-1/TRBV3-2

CDR3aa: CASSSWGDGYTF
CDR3nt: TGTGCCAGCAGTTCTTGGGGGGATGGCTACACCTTC
abundance: NA
d_gene: NA
j_gene: TRBJ1-2
v_gene: TRBV27

CDR3aa: CASSPFDRTSGNTIYF
CDR3nt: TGCGCCAGCAGCCCATTCGACAGAACCTCTGGAAACACCATATATTTT
abundance: NA
d_gene: NA
j_gene: TRBJ1-3
v_gene: TRBV5-1

CDR3aa: CASSMGSEGYGYTF
CDR3nt: TGTGCCAGTAGTATGGGCTCAGAGGGCTATGGCTACACCTTC
abundance: NA
d_gene: NA
j_gene: TRBJ1-2
v_gene: TRBV19

CDR3aa: CASSLQAGASSYNEQFF
CDR3nt: TGTGCCAGCAGCTTACAAGCGGGGGCGAGCTCCTACAATGAGCAGTTCTTC
abundance: NA
d_gene: TRBD2
j_gene: TRBJ2-1
v_gene: TRBV7-2

CDR3aa: CASGQGENTEAFF
CDR3nt: TGTGCCAGCGGGCAGGGGGAGAACACTGAAGCTTTCTTT
abundance: NA
d_gene: TRBD1
j_gene: TRBJ1-1
v_gene: TRBV2

CDR3aa: CSVRPYNEQFF
CDR3nt: TGCAGCGTCCGCCCGTACAATGAGCAGTTCTTC
abundance: NA
d_gene: NA
j_gene: TRBJ2-1
v_gene: TRBV29-1

CDR3aa: CASSLVLGTESSYNSPLHF
CDR3nt: TGTGCCAGCAGCTTAGTATTGGGGACGGAAAGCTCCTATAATTCACCCCTCCACTTT
abundance: NA
d_gene: NA
j_gene: TRBJ1-6
v_gene: TRBV7-6

CDR3aa: CASSEVEVIKASYEQYF
CDR3nt: TGCGCCAGCAGTGAGGTCGAGGTTATTAAGGCTTCCTACGAGCAGTACTTC
abundance: NA
d_gene: NA
j_gene: TRBJ2-7
v_gene: TRBV10-1

CDR3aa: CASSGRGIRTDTQYF
CDR3nt: TGTGCCAGCAGTGGGAGGGGGATCCGCACAGATACGCAGTATTTT
abundance: NA
d_gene: NA
j_gene: TRBJ2-3
v_gene: TRBV7-8

CDR3aa: CASSQVRTSGYNEQFF
CDR3nt: TGTGCCAGCAGCCAAGTTCGAACTAGCGGATACAATGAGCAGTTCTTC
abundance: NA
d_gene: TRBD2
j_gene: TRBJ2-1
v_gene: TRBV3-1/TRBV3-2

CDR3aa: CASSFGGWTYSSTDTQYF
CDR3nt: TGTGCCAGCAGCTTTGGCGGTTGGACTTACTCTAGCACAGATACGCAGTATTTT
abundance: NA
d_gene: NA
j_gene: TRBJ2-3
v_gene: TRBV7-8

CDR3aa: CASSKLSGGISYNEQFF
CDR3nt: TGTGCCAGCAGCAAGTTAAGCGGGGGGATCTCCTACAATGAGCAGTTCTTC
abundance: NA
d_gene: NA
j_gene: TRBJ2-1
v_gene: TRBV21-1

CDR3aa: CASRGGAGVQPQHF
CDR3nt: TGTGCCAGCAGGGGGGGGGCCGGGGTACAGCCCCAGCATTTT
abundance: NA
d_gene: NA
j_gene: TRBJ1-5
v_gene: TRBV6-5

CDR3aa: CASRPARGFVNEQFF
CDR3nt: TGTGCCAGCAGACCCGCCAGGGGTTTCGTCAATGAGCAGTTCTTC
abundance: once
d_gene: NA
j_gene: TRBJ2-1
v_gene: TRBV6-5

CDR3aa: CASSLTTSSYEQYF
CDR3nt: TGTGCCAGCAGCTTAACCACGAGCTCCTACGAGCAGTACTTC
abundance: NA
d_gene: NA
j_gene: TRBJ2-7
v_gene: TRBV11-2

CDR3aa: CASSPQGVGYGYTF
CDR3nt: TGTGCCAGCAGCCCTCAGGGTGTGGGCTATGGCTACACCTTC
abundance: NA
d_gene: NA
j_gene: TRBJ1-2
v_gene: TRBV5-4

CDR3aa: CASSPREGSYEQYF
CDR3nt: TGCGCCAGCAGCCCCCGGGAGGGCTCCTACGAGCAGTACTTC
abundance: NA
d_gene: TRBD2
j_gene: TRBJ2-7
v_gene: TRBV5-1

CDR3aa: CAWAVQAGNTIYF
CDR3nt: TGTGCCTGGGCGGTCCAAGCTGGAAACACCATATATTTT
abundance: NA
d_gene: NA
j_gene: TRBJ1-3
v_gene: TRBV30

CDR3aa: CASSGTSGASYNEQFF
CDR3nt: TGTGCCAGCAGCGGAACTAGCGGGGCTTCCTACAATGAGCAGTTCTTC
abundance: NA
d_gene: TRBD2
j_gene: TRBJ2-1
v_gene: TRBV9

CDR3aa: CATRPGLADSSGANVLTF
CDR3nt: TGTGCCACCCGCCCGGGACTAGCGGATAGCTCTGGGGCCAACGTCCTGACTTTC
abundance: NA
d_gene: TRBD2
j_gene: TRBJ2-6
v_gene: TRBV10-3

CDR3aa: CSVENTFQGYYGYTF
CDR3nt: TGCAGCGTTGAAAACACCTTTCAGGGGTACTATGGCTACACCTTC
abundance: NA
d_gene: NA
j_gene: TRBJ1-2
v_gene: TRBV29-1

CDR3aa: CASSQGDGQDRYGYTF
CDR3nt: TGTGCCAGCAGCCAAGGGGATGGACAGGATCGTTATGGCTACACCTTC
abundance: NA
d_gene: TRBD1
j_gene: TRBJ1-2
v_gene: TRBV4-2

CDR3aa: CASSLPLGTGDYGEAFF
CDR3nt: TGTGCCAGCAGCCTCCCCCTAGGAACAGGGGATTATGGTGAAGCTTTCTTT
abundance: NA
d_gene: TRBD1
j_gene: TRBJ1-1
v_gene: TRBV3-1/TRBV3-2

CDR3aa: CASSPGTSGGAMYNEQFF
CDR3nt: TGTGCCAGCAGTCCCGGGACTAGCGGGGGGGCTATGTACAATGAGCAGTTCTTC
abundance: NA
d_gene: TRBD2
j_gene: TRBJ2-1
v_gene: TRBV6-6

CDR3aa: CASSFGTYGDQYF
CDR3nt: TGTGCCAGCAGCTTCGGGACGTACGGAGACCAGTACTTC
abundance: NA
d_gene: NA
j_gene: TRBJ2-5
v_gene: TRBV12-3/TRBV12-4